This TCR beta chain was identified in a study of Graves' ophthalmopathy and Graves' hyperthyroidism. This clonotype was picked up many times. CDR3 length: 14 residues. Germline trimming cut 6 bases from V and 3 bases from J; bases unmatched to any gene: 8. CDR1 is SQVTM, CDR2 ANQGSEA, per germline. From RNA, the CDR3 regions of TCR beta chains were amplified and sequenced. An opening RT-PCR round employed HTBI primers and preceded a second-round multiplex PCR. TCRdb redid the calling of the multiplex PCR reads with MiXCR, one entry per CDR3 protein. Of hundreds of thousands of distinct CDR3 sequences in the sample, 20% to 25% are singletons; the top ten hold approximately 6.5%.

V and J are TRBV29-1 and TRBJ2-7; 10 bases line up with TRBD1. This TCR came from a woman between 18 and 29 years old with stable Graves' hyperthyroidism. Some clones in this sample may be carry-over from other donors' samples. The sample consisted of peripheral blood. This chain's CDR3 is CSVGGDRGVYEQYF. CDR3 sequence (DNA): TGCAGCGTCGGAGGGGACAGGGGAGTCTACGAGCAGTACTTC.